This entry describes one T cell receptor (beta chain). Its antigen is not known. These data come from a study of shared clonotypes between healthy human individuals. Looking at the study overall: CD4 naive and memory got three plates each, CD8 naive two, CD8 memory one.

Whole-study findings and limits: Non-shared clonotypes showed lower generation probabilities than clonotypes common to all four donors.

Recent acute infections and vaccinations were absent in the healthy HIV-negative adult donors. V was clipped by 6 bases and J by 4 bases, with 10 bases between them. Looked up from germline, CDR1 is MNHNY and CDR2 is SVGAGI (reference sequence). The CDR3 is 12 amino acids. TCRdb's table, derived via immunoSEQ multiplex PCR, lists solely in-frame clones and lacks some. The sample carries about 2.4 million clones, under 95% recorded once. Material: naive CD4+ T cells from PBMCs. The sample's subset: CD45RA+ positively selected. The rearrangement uses TRBV6-6 and TRBJ2-7; D is possibly TRBD2 (5 bases). This receptor was identified in a man aged 18 to 30 in good health. Some clones in this sample may be carry-over from other donors' samples. In nucleotides, the CDR3 is TGTGCCAGCAGCCTGGAGGTTTACGAGCAGTACTTC. Protein: CASSLEVYEQYF.